What follows are 28 T cell receptor beta chains derived from one specimen sequenced in a study of cytomegalovirus exposure and HLA in healthy donors. The PCR made use of 60 Vbeta and 13 Jbeta primers. TCRdb keeps only in-frame clones here, not all; method: immunoSEQ multiplex PCR. The sample shows about 160,000 clones, around 80% of them seen only once. The sample consisted of PBMCs. These receptors were obtained from a male donor in good health and CMV-seronegative.

The V gene is TRBV11-2, the J gene TRBJ2-1; 7 bases are shared with TRBD2. This CDR3 comprises 15 residues. The ends lost 2 bases at V and 10 bases at J; junction bases unmatched: 11. Germline CDR1 and CDR2: SGHAT and FQNNGV. CDR3 sequence reads: CASSLPRPAGIEQFF. DNA for the CDR3: TGTGCCAGCAGCTTACCCCGCCCAGCGGGGATAGAGCAGTTCTTC.

This chain links TRBV2 with TRBJ2-7, with D perhaps matching TRBD1 (6 bases). V dropped 5 bases and J dropped 3 bases, with 11 bases sitting between them. This CDR3 is 13 amino acids long. Germline V CDR1 and CDR2: SNHLY, FYNNEI. CDR3 region: CASSPGRGYEQYF. CDR3 DNA sequence: TGTGCCAGCAGTCCGGGCAGGGGCTACGAGCAGTACTTC.

The gene calls are TRBV5-1 and TRBJ2-1, with TRBD1 as a possible D gene (6 bases). The germline V and J ends were trimmed by 4 bases and 7 bases, with 15 bases remaining between them. This CDR3 has 14 residues. Germline V gives CDR1 SGHRS, CDR2 YFSETQ. The CDR3 loop is CASSPTGLVNEQFF. In DNA, the CDR3 is TGCGCCAGCAGCCCTACAGGGTTAGTAAATGAGCAGTTCTTC.

The rearrangement joins TRBV19 to TRBJ1-5, with 9 positions matching TRBD1. The V and J ends lost 4 bases and 3 bases, in that order; junction bases with no gene match: 10. CDR3 size: 17 residues. CDR1 is LNHDA, CDR2 SQIVND, per germline (reference sequence). CDR3 residues: CASSRDRDVGNNQPQHF. The CDR3 bases are TGTGCCAGTAGTAGGGACAGGGATGTTGGGAACAATCAGCCCCAGCATTTT.

The rearrangement joins TRBV2 to TRBJ2-4; 7 bases map to TRBD1. V shed 6 bases and J 5 bases; nucleotides not matched to a gene: 10. The CDR3 sequence is 15 residues long. CDR1 SNHLY and CDR2 FYNNEI come from the germline V gene. CDR3 in DNA: TGTGCCAGCAGGGACTCTACAGGGGCCGAAAACATTCAGTACTTC. Translated: CASRDSTGAENIQYF.

The rearrangement uses TRBV7-9 and TRBJ2-1, with 7 bases lining up with TRBD1. After removal of 1 base from V and 5 bases from J, the junction contained 2 bases not matched to a gene. CDR3 length equals 14 residues. Germline values: CDR1 SEHNR, CDR2 FQNEAQ (reference sequence). This CDR3 reads CASSLGQGNNEQFF. The CDR3 DNA sequence: TGTGCCAGCAGCTTAGGACAGGGAAACAATGAGCAGTTCTTC. Full variable domain (rest looked up from reference TRBV7-9 and TRBJ2-1): DTGVSQNPRHKITKRGQNVTFRCDPISEHNRLYWYRQTLGQGPEFLTYFQNEAQLEKSRLLSDRFSAERPKGSFSTLEIQRTEQGDSAMYLCASSLGQGNNEQFFGPGTRLTVL.

The gene calls are TRBV28 and TRBJ2-7; TRBD2 matches at 7 bases. This CDR3 has 14 residues. With V trimmed by 3 bases and J by 7 bases, 9 bases remained unmatched. Germline-derived CDR1 and CDR2 are MDHEN and SYDVKM. The CDR3 is CASSLLAGEPEQYF. The CDR3 bases are TGTGCCAGCAGTTTGCTGGCGGGAGAACCTGAGCAGTACTTC.

The V call is TRBV19, the J call TRBJ2-7, with no clear D. V was shortened by 5 bases and J by 2 bases, with 10 bases between the two germline ends. Germline loops: CDR1 LNHDA, CDR2 SQIVND (reference sequence). The CDR3 contains 13 residues. The CDR3 spells CASSASRPYEQYF. DNA of the CDR3: TGTGCCAGTAGTGCGAGTCGCCCCTACGAGCAGTACTTC.

There are a few counts of this clone. The rearrangement uses TRBV6-6 and TRBJ1-1; D might be TRBD1 (5 bases). The V end lost 3 bases, the J end lost 7 bases, and 12 bases lay between the germline ends. The CDR3 totals 13 residues. The V gene's germline CDR1 is MNHNY and CDR2 SVGAGI (reference sequence). CDR3 residues: CASSYGGDGEAFF. The DNA of the CDR3 is TGTGCCAGCAGTTATGGGGGGGACGGTGAAGCTTTCTTT.

The chain uses TRBV6-1 and TRBJ1-1; 9 bases are a match to TRBD1. J was trimmed by 1 base and V by 1 base; bases with no gene match: 7. This CDR3 has 17 amino acids. Per the germline V gene, CDR1 is MNHNS and CDR2 is SASEGT. CDR3 in amino acids: CASSEGGTGSPNTEAFF. The CDR3 DNA is TGTGCCAGCAGTGAAGGAGGGACAGGGAGTCCGAACACTGAAGCTTTCTTT.

The chain has TRBV21-1 and TRBJ1-5. TRBV21-1 is given as a pseudogene. The CDR3 is 14 amino acids. CDR3 coding DNA: TGTGCCAGCAGCGAAGTGGGGGGGCAGGAGCCCCAGCATTTT. Protein product: CASSEVGGQEPQHF.

The V gene is TRBV11-1, the J gene TRBJ1-1, with TRBD1 matching over 7 bases. V dropped 5 bases and J dropped 3; count of bases not matched to a gene: 6. CDR1 is SGHAT and CDR2 is FQDESV in the germline V gene (reference sequence). The CDR3 has 14 amino acids. CDR3 coding DNA: TGTGCCAGCAGCGGAGGGGGCAGGGACACTGAAGCTTTCTTT. Amino acid sequence: CASSGGGRDTEAFF.

This chain joins TRBV5-1 and TRBJ2-6; D possibly corresponds to TRBD1 (5 bases). Germline V lookup: CDR1 SGHRS, CDR2 YFSETQ. Trimming took off 5 bases at V and 2 bases at J, with 11 bases between the two ends. There are 15 residues in the CDR3. CDR3 loop: CASRSGITGANVLTF. The CDR3 DNA sequence: TGCGCCAGCAGATCAGGGATAACTGGGGCCAACGTCCTGACTTTC.

The rearrangement uses TRBV6-5 and TRBJ2-7; TRBD1 is a possible D gene (6 bases). The V end was cut by 0 bases, the J end by 5 bases, with 17 bases between. CDR1 is MNHEY and CDR2 is SVGAGI in the germline V gene. CDR3 length: 16 amino acids. DNA for the CDR3: TGTGCCAGCAGTTACTCGATTCAGGGGCTCCGGAACGAGCAGTACTTC. Its protein product is CASSYSIQGLRNEQYF.

This chain links TRBV29-1 with TRBJ1-1, with D possibly matching TRBD1 (6 bases). Germline V gives CDR1 SQVTM, CDR2 ANQGSEA. Trimming pared 4 bases from V and 0 bases from J, leaving 12 bases between. CDR3 length equals 14 residues. The CDR3 DNA is TGCAGCGTTGTGGGGGGGCCGATGAACACTGAAGCTTTCTTT. This codes for CSVVGGPMNTEAFF.

The chain couples TRBV7-2 to TRBJ2-5, with a tentative D call TRBD2 (7 bases). Germline loops: CDR1 SGHTA, CDR2 FQGNSA. This CDR3 has 14 amino acids. V was trimmed by 5 bases and J by 5 bases, leaving 15 bases between them. CDR3 DNA: TGTGCCAGCAGCCCCTTACGGGGGGCGGAGACCCAGTACTTC. Translation: CASSPLRGAETQYF. The variable domain in full, with the rest retrieved from reference TRBV7-2 and TRBJ2-5, is GAGVSQSPSNKVTEKGKDVELRCDPISGHTALYWYRQSLGQGLEFLIYFQGNSAPDKSGLPSDRFSAERTGGSVSTLTIQRTQQEDSAVYLCASSPLRGAETQYFGPGTRLLVL.

This chain uses TRBV18 with TRBJ2-7; 9 nucleotides match TRBD1. The CDR3 loop spans 14 amino acids. Germline trimming cut 2 bases from V and 4 bases from J; bases unmatched to any gene: 3. Germline CDR1 KGHSH, CDR2 LQKENI. CDR3: CASSPAGQGYEQYF. The CDR3 nucleotides are TGTGCCAGCTCACCAGCCGGACAGGGGTACGAGCAGTACTTC.

Only a few counts were recorded for this clone. This rearrangement joins TRBV18 to TRBJ1-4; unclear D gene. The germline CDR1 and CDR2 sequences are KGHSH and LQKENI. The CDR3 is 14 residues long. Trimming removed 4 bases from V and 7 bases from J, with 13 bases in between. In DNA form, the CDR3 reads TGTGCCAGCTCACGGGGAGGAGGCGGTGAAAAACTGTTTTTT. It specifies CASSRGGGGEKLFF.

The chain employs TRBV5-8 and TRBJ1-6; possible D gene TRBD1, 5 bases. The germline V gene encodes CDR1 SGHTS and CDR2 YDEGEE. Trimming cost V 4 bases and J 8 bases, with 19 bases left between them. This CDR3 is 16 amino acids long. In nucleotides, the CDR3 is TGTGCCAGCAGCGACGACATGGCATGGGGCGATTCACCCCTCCACTTT. Protein product: CASSDDMAWGDSPLHF. The full variable domain, rest sourced from reference TRBV5-8 and TRBJ1-6, is EAGVTQSPTHLIKTRGQQATLRCSPISGHTSVYWYQQALGLGLQFLLWYDEGEERNRGNFPPRFSGRQFPNYSSELNVNALELEDSALYLCASSDDMAWGDSPLHFGNGTRLTVT.

The V and J genes are TRBV6-6 and TRBJ2-7; possibly TRBD2 for D (7 bases). Germline V gene data show CDR1 as MNHNY and CDR2 as SVGAGI (reference sequence). The CDR3 covers 15 residues. V lost 5 bases, J lost 2 bases, and 16 bases lay in between. This CDR3 reads CASSPGGHPTYEQYF. DNA for the CDR3: TGTGCCAGCAGTCCCGGGGGGCACCCAACCTACGAGCAGTACTTC.

The chain recombines TRBV9 with TRBJ2-5; perhaps TRBD2 as D (5 bases). This CDR3 region has 14 residues. From germline, CDR1 is SGDLS and CDR2 YYNGEE. Trimming shortened V by 3 bases and J by 1 base, and 10 bases separated the two germline ends. CDR3 residues: CASSATGIQETQYF. CDR3 coding DNA: TGTGCCAGCAGCGCAACCGGGATCCAAGAGACCCAGTACTTC.

The rearrangement links TRBV19 to TRBJ2-7, with D possibly TRBD1 on 5 matching bases. Deletions cut 5 bases from V and 2 bases from J, with 10 bases between. CDR1 is LNHDA and CDR2 is SQIVND in the germline V gene (reference sequence). CDR3 length: 13 amino acids. The CDR3 loop is CASSWGEAYEQYF. Written as DNA, the CDR3 is TGTGCCAGTAGTTGGGGCGAAGCCTACGAGCAGTACTTC.

The J gene is TRBJ2-4, the V gene TRBV4-1, with D possibly being TRBD2 (6 bases). This CDR3 is 15 amino acids long. The V end was cut by 6 bases, the J end by 6 bases, with 18 bases between. Germline V CDR1 and CDR2: MGHRA, YSYEKL. CDR3 in DNA: TGCGCCAGCAGAGACGAGGGGAGGATAGGAAACATTCAGTACTTC. Amino acid sequence: CASRDEGRIGNIQYF.

V usage is TRBV7-2 and J usage is TRBJ2-4, with 7 bases aligning to TRBD1. CDR1 SGHTA and CDR2 FQGNSA come from the germline V gene. Unmatched junction bases numbered 10, after V lost 2 bases and J lost 9 bases. The CDR3 extends over 15 amino acids. The CDR3 sequence: CASSLTGTAQVIQYF. The CDR3 region has the DNA TGTGCCAGCAGCTTAACCGGGACAGCTCAAGTCATTCAGTACTTC.

This sequence joins TRBV7-6 and TRBJ1-2; perhaps TRBD1 as D (6 bases). The germline V gene has CDR1 SGHVS and CDR2 FNYEAQ. This CDR3 contains 15 residues. Trimming cost V 5 bases and J 4 bases, with 17 bases left between them. CDR3: CASSTYRAPSYGYTF. The CDR3 region has the DNA TGTGCCAGCAGCACATACAGGGCACCTAGCTATGGCTACACCTTC.

The V call is TRBV11-2, the J call TRBJ1-1; TRBD1 agrees at 10 bases. With 1 base clipped from V and 5 bases from J, the junction kept 7 bases outside the gene matches. CDR1 SGHAT and CDR2 FQNNGV come from the germline V gene. This CDR3 contains 16 residues. CDR3 bases: TGTGCCAGCAGCTTAGCTATAACGGGACAGGGGACTGAAGCTTTCTTT. Residues: CASSLAITGQGTEAFF.

The chain employs TRBV7-9 and TRBJ1-2, with TRBD1 matching 7 bases. The V segment lost 4 bases and the J segment 4 bases; nucleotides outside the gene matches: 6. From germline, CDR1 is SEHNR and CDR2 FQNEAQ (reference sequence). The CDR3 covers 14 residues. The CDR3 loop is CASSSDRAPYGYTF. DNA of the CDR3: TGTGCCAGCAGCTCCGACAGGGCTCCCTATGGCTACACCTTC.

This chain links TRBV28 with TRBJ2-1; D is unresolved. The CDR3 spans 13 residues. Germline CDR1 is MDHEN and CDR2 is SYDVKM. Trimming left V 4 bases short and J 10 bases short, with 14 bases between. Here the CDR3 reads CASSSLGGLEQFF. The CDR3 DNA reads as TGTGCCAGCAGTTCCCTCGGCGGTCTCGAGCAGTTCTTC.